This TCR beta chain stems from a study of blood T cell repertoires in COVID-19. Turning to the study itself: Spain, Italy and the United States supplied samples that represented acute and convalescent COVID-19. PBMCs, B-cell-depleted T cells, or T cells provided the cDNA or gDNA that made up the material.

Sequencing used immunoSEQ multiplex PCR; TCRdb keeps in-frame clones, though not all of them. The sample has around 280,000 clones, around four fifths seen once. Germline V gene lookup returns CDR1 MNHEY and CDR2 SVGAGI. The CDR3 loop spans 14 amino acids. V shed 8 bases, J shed 9 bases, and the junction held 9 bases outside the gene matches. Sequencing input: peripheral blood. The sequence came from a woman aged 45-65 years with active or convalescent COVID-19. The J gene is TRBJ1-6, the V gene TRBV6-5; 8 bases line up with TRBD1. The CDR3 reads CASLARGPISPLHF. The CDR3 DNA follows: TGTGCCAGCCTAGCCAGGGGGCCCATTTCACCCCTCCACTTT.